Listed here are 23 T cell receptor beta chains from one sample, sequenced in a study of regulatory T cells in long-lasting Graves disease. Documented time point: persistent/refractory GD, antithyroid drugs over 5 years with positive TRAb. Scientists built the TCR library using RNA that was extracted from PBMCs. According to the study, TCR beta libraries were built with iRepertoire HTBI primers and CDR3-region Arm-PCR. From the multiplex PCR reads, TCRdb called clonotypes with MiXCR, one entry per CDR3 protein. The sample includes hundreds of thousands of distinct CDR3 sequences, 20% to 25% seen only once; the top ten take less than 9%. This sample comprised peripheral blood mononuclear cells (PBMCs), obtained when the disease was refractory, from a patient treated with antithyroid drugs. The receptors were sampled from a female donor with Graves disease.

This clonotype was found once. A much larger clone lies a single base off, so this may be a read error. The V gene is TRBV13, the J gene TRBJ1-1; D possibly corresponds to TRBD1 (5 bases). The CDR3 sequence is 14 residues long. Germline V gives CDR1 PRHDT, CDR2 FYEKMQ (reference sequence). The chain's CDR3 is CASTWTLVNAEAFF. As DNA, the CDR3 is TGTGCCAGCACCTGGACACTTGTGAACGCTGAAGCTTTCTTT.

As to this clonotype: The conserved phenylalanine or tryptophan normally closing the CDR3 is absent here, so this likely arose from a read error. This chain joins TRBV28 and TRBJ1-1, with 7 bases aligning to TRBD1. The CDR3 consists of 12 residues. Germline CDR1 and CDR2: MDHEN and SYDVKM. V was pared by 5 bases and J by 7 bases, with 4 bases of the junction left unmatched. CDR3 DNA: TGTGCCAGCAGTCTTCGACAGGGTGAAGCTTTCCTT. Translation gives CASSLRQGEAFL.

This clonotype has a count of ten or more. The rearrangement joins TRBV2 to TRBJ1-5; TRBD1 aligns across 9 bases. The length of the CDR3 is 16 residues. V gave up 3 bases and J gave up 2 bases; unmatched junction bases: 5. Germline values: CDR1 SNHLY, CDR2 FYNNEI. CDR3 DNA: TGTGCCAGCAGTGATACAGGGGGCGGGGGCAATCAGCCCCAGCATTTT. This encodes CASSDTGGGGNQPQHF.

This clonotype appeared many times. This chain connects TRBV7-6 to TRBJ2-7, with 7 bases aligning to TRBD1. This CDR3 spans 13 amino acids. The V gene end was trimmed by 5 bases and the J gene end by 4 bases; junction bases not matched to a gene: 5. Germline CDR1 SGHVS, CDR2 FNYEAQ. CDR3 in DNA: TGTGCCAGCAGCCGACAGGGTGGGTACGAGCAGTACTTC. This translates into CASSRQGGYEQYF. Full variable domain (remainder filled in from reference TRBV7-6 and TRBJ2-7): GAGVSQSPRYKVTKRGQDVALRCDPISGHVSLYWYRQALGQGPEFLTYFNYEAQQDKSGLPNDRFSAERPEGSISTLTIQRTEQRDSAMYRCASSRQGGYEQYFGPGTRLTVT.

In its sample, this clonotype was seen many times. The chain recombines TRBV20-1 with TRBJ1-1; no reliable D call. The CDR3 consists of 13 residues. V lost 0 bases and J 1 base, leaving 6 bases between the germline ends. Per germline, CDR1 DFQATT and CDR2 SNEGSKA (reference sequence). DNA of the CDR3: TGCAGTGCTAGAGATCTAACGAACACTGAAGCTTTCTTT. Its translation: CSARDLTNTEAFF.

This clonotype was recorded at least ten times. The chain has TRBV12-3 or TRBV12-4 and TRBJ1-2; no clear D. Trimming removed 3 bases from V and 10 bases from J, with 12 bases in between. The CDR3 totals 12 residues. The CDR3 region is CASSFFGEVYTF. CDR3 DNA: TGTGCCAGCAGTTTCTTTGGGGAAGTCTACACCTTC.

For this clonotype: Being one base from a much bigger clone, this may be a read error. The CDR3 spells CANSPPFRYQETQYF. DNA for the CDR3: TGTGCCAACAGTCCTCCCTTCCGCTACCAAGAGACCCAGTACTTC. The chain joins TRBV6-1 to TRBJ2-5; D remains unclear. The length of the CDR3 is 15 residues. Germline lookup yields CDR1 MNHNS and CDR2 SASEGT.

This clonotype was observed a handful of times. The chain employs TRBV7-3 and TRBJ2-7; D is possibly TRBD2 (5 bases). Germline loops: CDR1 SGHTA, CDR2 FQGTGA. Trimming left V 0 bases short and J 6 bases short, with 9 bases between. CDR3 length equals 13 residues. CDR3 region: CASSLTRVGEQYF. The CDR3 DNA reads TGTGCCAGCAGCTTAACGCGGGTTGGCGAGCAGTACTTC.

There are many counts of this clonotype. J is TRBJ2-2 and V is TRBV24-1, with D uncertain. From germline, CDR1 is KGHDR and CDR2 SFDVKD. The CDR3 is 12 residues long. Trimming cost V 3 bases and J 5 bases, with 3 bases left between them. CDR3 region: CATSDRTGELFF. In DNA form, the CDR3 reads TGTGCCACCAGTGATCGTACCGGGGAGCTGTTTTTT.

The rearrangement uses TRBV20-1 and TRBJ1-5; TRBD1 is a possible D gene (6 bases). V dropped 6 bases and J dropped 5 bases, with 17 bases sitting between them. CDR1 is DFQATT and CDR2 is SNEGSKA in the germline V gene (reference sequence). The CDR3 loop spans 14 amino acids. The CDR3 is CSAAKGGRDQPQHF. CDR3 bases: TGCAGTGCCGCGAAGGGGGGCAGGGATCAGCCCCAGCATTTT.

The chain has TRBV20-1 and TRBJ1-1; D call uncertain. CDR3 length: 14 residues. The germline gives CDR1 DFQATT, CDR2 SNEGSKA (reference sequence). V lost 2 bases and J lost 1, with 11 bases in between. CDR3 region: CSARIGSSNTEAFF. The CDR3 nucleotides read TGCAGTGCTAGAATTGGCAGCTCGAACACTGAAGCTTTCTTT.

This chain uses TRBV30 with TRBJ2-1; the match to TRBD1 covers 9 bases. In germline, CDR1 is GTSNPN, CDR2 SVGIG (reference sequence). This CDR3 comprises 14 residues. V lost 3 bases and J lost 6; bases outside the gene matches: 6. The CDR3 sequence: CAWRLTGGRNEQFF. CDR3 sequence (DNA): TGTGCCTGGAGATTGACAGGGGGTCGCAATGAGCAGTTCTTC.

At least ten counts were recorded for this clonotype. The chain is built from TRBV28 and TRBJ2-7; D possibly corresponds to TRBD2 (6 bases). CDR3 length: 14 amino acids. Germline V gene lookup returns CDR1 MDHEN and CDR2 SYDVKM. Trimming took off 8 bases at V and 2 bases at J, with 16 bases between the two ends. CDR3 sequence reads: CASGTPGEPYEQYF. The CDR3 DNA is TGTGCCAGCGGAACACCGGGGGAGCCCTACGAGCAGTACTTC.

The sample holds many counts of this clonotype. The chain uses TRBV30 and TRBJ2-5; D not certain. This CDR3 contains 11 residues. V was shortened by 0 bases and J by 4 bases, with 3 bases between the two germline ends. In germline, CDR1 is GTSNPN, CDR2 SVGIG (reference sequence). The CDR3 protein is CAWSVRETQYF. CDR3 DNA sequence: TGTGCCTGGAGTGTACGAGAGACCCAGTACTTC.

This clonotype was recorded many times. The chain carries TRBV30 and TRBJ1-2; D might be TRBD1 (6 bases). The V gene lost 2 bases and the J gene lost 8 bases, with 12 bases spanning the gap. The germline CDR1 and CDR2 sequences are GTSNPN and SVGIG (reference sequence). This CDR3 is built from 12 residues. This chain's CDR3 is CAWSLGGEGYTF. CDR3 sequence (DNA): TGTGCCTGGAGTTTGGGGGGCGAGGGCTACACCTTC.

This clonotype was picked up many times. The chain recombines TRBV12-3 or TRBV12-4 with TRBJ1-5; a weak D match, TRBD1 (5 bases). CDR3 length: 16 amino acids. V was shortened by 2 bases and J by 3 bases, with 14 bases between the two germline ends. CDR3 loop: CASSLFDSAFNQPQHF. CDR3 nucleotide sequence: TGTGCCAGCAGTTTATTTGACAGCGCCTTCAATCAGCCCCAGCATTTT.

The table lists this clonotype with many counts. This rearrangement joins TRBV28 to TRBJ2-7, with TRBD2 identical over 7 bases. From germline, CDR1 is MDHEN and CDR2 SYDVKM. This CDR3 has 17 amino acids. Unmatched junction bases numbered 14, after V lost 4 bases and J lost 2 bases. The CDR3 bases are TGTGCCAGCAGTTCCCTTGGGAGGGAGGTTAAGGCCTACGAGCAGTACTTC. The encoded protein is CASSSLGREVKAYEQYF.

The chain is built from TRBV6-5 and TRBJ1-3; D is possibly TRBD1 (5 bases). The V end lost 4 bases, the J end lost 6 bases, and 13 bases lay between the germline ends. This CDR3 has 14 amino acids. CDR1 is MNHEY, CDR2 SVGAGI, per germline. The CDR3 DNA reads TGTGCCAGCAGTTTAACAGGCCCCACAAACACCATATATTTT. Translating it yields CASSLTGPTNTIYF.

In regard to this clonotype: A single base separates this from a much larger clone, so it may be a read error. This chain connects TRBV7-8 to TRBJ2-2; 12 bases align to TRBD2. CDR1 and CDR2 from the germline V gene are SGHVS and FQNEAQ. J was trimmed by 7 bases and V by 11 bases; bases with no gene match: 11. The CDR3 is 15 amino acids. In DNA, the CDR3 is TGTGCCGGTGGTTCTAGCGGGAGGGCTGACGGGGAGCTGTTTTTT. It codes for CAGGSSGRADGELFF.

This clonotype showed up many times. This chain connects TRBV12-3 or TRBV12-4 to TRBJ2-7, with 9 nucleotides matching TRBD2. CDR3 size: 13 residues. V trimming: 5 bases; J trimming: 13 bases; junction bases outside the gene matches: 12. The CDR3: CASSNPSGVPIYF. CDR3 bases: TGTGCCAGCAGTAACCCTAGCGGGGTTCCAATATACTTC.

As regards this clonotype: The final CDR3 position lacks the conserved phenylalanine or tryptophan, pointing to a likely read error. The V gene is TRBV9, the J gene TRBJ2-7; 9 bases align to TRBD2. With V trimmed by 0 bases and J by 2 bases, 3 bases remained unmatched. The CDR3 sequence is 15 residues long. CDR1 and CDR2 from the germline V gene are SGDLS and YYNGEE. The CDR3 loop reads CASSVGGGRAYEQYS. The CDR3 DNA reads TGTGCCAGCAGCGTAGGGGGCGGGAGGGCCTACGAGCAGTACTCC.

The sample holds many counts of this clonotype. The rearrangement joins TRBV6-1 to TRBJ1-4; 7 nucleotides align to TRBD1. The CDR3 length is 15 residues. Losses at the gene ends were 8 bases for V and 13 bases for J; bases not matched to a gene: 19. Germline V gene lookup returns CDR1 MNHNS and CDR2 SASEGT. CDR3 sequence (DNA): TGTGCCAGCTCAAAAGCCGGGACAGCCCCCGGTGGACTGTTTTTT. This translates into CASSKAGTAPGGLFF.

The V call is TRBV29-1, the J call TRBJ2-1, with D uncertain. The J call could be wrong; TRBJ2-5 is a better fit for the DNA end. CDR1 and CDR2 (germline): SQVTM, ANQGSEA. The CDR3 totals 16 residues. CDR3 amino acids: CSVGGSAAREQETQYF. CDR3 nucleotide sequence: TGCAGCGTTGGGGGATCGGCCGCCAGAGAACAAGAGACCCAGTACTTC.